These T cell receptor beta chains were read from a single sample in a study of T cell responses to AZD1222 COVID-19 vaccine. TCRdb's copy holds only in-frame clones and misses some; the assay was immunoSEQ multiplex PCR. In the table there are 50,000 to 60,000 clones, over 75% of which are singletons. The sample was peripheral blood, taken on day 0 of AZD1222 vaccination. Receptors originate from an adult in good health. Both conserved end residues are part of each CDR3. A D gene is named only where the DNA matches it firmly. Not all rows give a size; the values are once, few, many and, for expanded clones, a class.

d_gene | abundance | j_gene | v_gene | CDR3nt | CDR3aa
NA | NA | TRBJ1-5 | TRBV29-1 | TGCAGCGTTGCAACGGGAAACAATCAGCCCCAGCATTTT | CSVATGNNQPQHF
TRBD1 | NA | TRBJ1-4 | TRBV5-1 | TGCGCCAGCAGCTTGGAGGGGGCAGGGGTTGGTGAAAAACTGTTTTTT | CASSLEGAGVGEKLFF
NA | NA | TRBJ2-2 | TRBV11-2 | TGTGCCAGCAGCTTGGGGACTCGGAACACCGGGGAGCTGTTTTTT | CASSLGTRNTGELFF
TRBD1 | NA | TRBJ2-1 | TRBV6-1 | TGTGCCAGCAGTGAATACAGGGGGCAGATCTACAATGAGCAGTTCTTC | CASSEYRGQIYNEQFF
NA | NA | TRBJ2-4 | TRBV21-1 | TGTGCTAGCCCCGGAGGGCCTAGCGGGAGGGCCAAAGCCAAAAACATTCAGTACTTC | CASPGGPSGRAKAKNIQYF
NA | NA | TRBJ2-3 | TRBV11-2 | TGTGCCAGCAGCTTATCCCTCGGGTTTGATACGCAGTATTTT | CASSLSLGFDTQYF
NA | NA | TRBJ2-7 | TRBV2 | TGTGCCAGCAGTGAGATCGGGACATTGCACTCCTACGAGCAGTACTTC | CASSEIGTLHSYEQYF
NA | NA | TRBJ1-1 | TRBV7-2 | TGTGCCAGCAGCTTAGAAAGCAACTCTGGAGCTTTCTTT | CASSLESNSGAFF
TRBD1 | NA | TRBJ1-2 | TRBV23-1 | TGCGCCAGCAGTCACCTCCCGGACAGGGGGCTTCTTGGCTACACCTTC | CASSHLPDRGLLGYTF
NA | once | TRBJ2-3 | TRBV6-6 | TGTGCCAGCAGTCACCCACGGGAAAGCACAGATACGCAGTATTTT | CASSHPRESTDTQYF
NA | NA | TRBJ1-6 | TRBV30 | TGTGCCTGGAATGGCCCAGGTGATAATTCACCCCTCCACTTT | CAWNGPGDNSPLHF
NA | once | TRBJ1-3 | TRBV14 | TGTGCCAGCAGCCTCCGGATGGCTGGAAACACCATATATTTT | CASSLRMAGNTIYF
NA | NA | TRBJ2-1 | TRBV23-1 | TGCGCCAGGAATATGACTCGCTACAATGAGCAGTTCTTC | CARNMTRYNEQFF
NA | NA | TRBJ1-2 | TRBV3-1/TRBV3-2 | TGTGCCAGCAGCCAAGACCAGAACTATGGCTACACCTTC | CASSQDQNYGYTF
NA | NA | TRBJ1-5 | TRBV7-2 | TGTGCCAGCAGCTTACCCGGGCATCAGCCCCAGCATTTT | CASSLPGHQPQHF
NA | NA | TRBJ2-7 | TRBV2 | TGTGCCAGCAGGAGCCCGAGGGCCTACGAGCAGTACTTC | CASRSPRAYEQYF
NA | NA | TRBJ2-2 | TRBV24-1 | TGTGCCACCAGTGATTTAGGAGGGACCCGGGAGCTGTTTTTT | CATSDLGGTRELFF
NA | NA | TRBJ2-3 | TRBV29-1 | TGCAGCGTTGCTTCTGGGGGGAAAGATACGCAGTATTTT | CSVASGGKDTQYF
TRBD2 | NA | TRBJ2-2 | TRBV4-1 | TGCGCCAGCAGCCAAGTGGGACTAGCGGCAAAAAACACCGGGGAGCTGTTTTTT | CASSQVGLAAKNTGELFF
TRBD2 | NA | TRBJ2-2 | TRBV5-1 | TGCGCCAGCAGCTTGATCACTAGCGGGAGGATCGGGGAGCTGTTTTTT | CASSLITSGRIGELFF
NA | NA | TRBJ2-2 | TRBV7-6 | TGTGCCAGCAGCTCCCTAGAGGCGACCGGGGAGCTGTTTTTT | CASSSLEATGELFF
TRBD2 | few | TRBJ2-1 | TRBV7-2 | TGTGCCAGCAGCTTCCTTCCGGGACTAGCGGGGCCCCAGGAGCAGTTCTTC | CASSFLPGLAGPQEQFF
TRBD2 | NA | TRBJ2-7 | TRBV6-5 | TGTGCCAGCAGTCAACTGGGACTAGCGGGAGCCGAGCAGTACTTC | CASSQLGLAGAEQYF
TRBD2 | once | TRBJ2-2 | TRBV7-9 | TGTGCCAGCAGCCTCCGGGGGGGTACGAACACCGGGGAGCTGTTTTTT | CASSLRGGTNTGELFF
NA | NA | TRBJ2-6 | TRBV7-8 | TGTGCCAGCAGCTTAGAGGGAACCTCTGGGGCCAACGTCCTGACTTTC | CASSLEGTSGANVLTF
NA | NA | TRBJ1-1 | TRBV7-2 | TGTGCCAGCAGCTTGACCGTTCCCAACACTGAAGCTTTCTTT | CASSLTVPNTEAFF
NA | NA | TRBJ2-7 | TRBV5-5 | TGTGCCAGCAGCTTGAGTTCCTACGAGCAGTACTTC | CASSLSSYEQYF
NA | NA | TRBJ2-3 | TRBV4-2 | TGTGCCAGCAGCCAAGATCTGGGCGGAAGCACAGATACGCAGTATTTT | CASSQDLGGSTDTQYF
TRBD1 | NA | TRBJ2-7 | TRBV19 | TGTGCCAGTAGTCCCGGGACAGGTACCTACGAGCAGTACTTC | CASSPGTGTYEQYF
NA | NA | TRBJ1-1 | TRBV21-1 | TGTGCCAGCAGCAAAGCGCTCGGAGGTGAAGCTTTCTTT | CASSKALGGEAFF
NA | NA | TRBJ1-5 | TRBV6-5 | TGTGCCAGCTCCCGACAGCTTAATCAGCCCCAGCATTTT | CASSRQLNQPQHF
TRBD1 | NA | TRBJ1-3 | TRBV7-2 | TGTGCCAGCAGCCCCGGGACAGGTGGAAACACCATATATTTT | CASSPGTGGNTIYF
TRBD2 | NA | TRBJ2-3 | TRBV4-2 | TGTGCCAGCAGCCAGGGGACTAGCGAGTGGGGCACAGATACGCAGTATTTT | CASSQGTSEWGTDTQYF
NA | NA | TRBJ2-2 | TRBV19 | TGTGCCAGTATGGTCGAGCTAGCCACCGGGGAGCTGTTTTTT | CASMVELATGELFF
TRBD1 | NA | TRBJ1-4 | TRBV27 | TGTGCCAGCAGTTCCCGACAGGGGCGTAATGAAAAACTGTTTTTT | CASSSRQGRNEKLFF
NA | NA | TRBJ1-1 | TRBV6-1 | TGTGCCAGCAGTGAAGCTCCTGAAGGGGGCACTGAAGCTTTCTTT | CASSEAPEGGTEAFF
NA | NA | TRBJ1-5 | TRBV5-1 | TGCGCCAGCAGCTTGAGGTCAGGGGATCAGCCCCAGCATTTT | CASSLRSGDQPQHF
NA | NA | TRBJ2-1 | TRBV2 | TGTGCCAGCGTATCCAATGAGCAGTTCTTC | CASVSNEQFF
NA | NA | TRBJ1-1 | TRBV30 | TGTGCCTGGAGTAAAGTATCCCCGAACACTGAAGCTTTCTTT | CAWSKVSPNTEAFF
TRBD2 | NA | TRBJ2-3 | TRBV29-1 | TGCAGCGGAGCGGGAACGGATACGCAGTATTTT | CSGAGTDTQYF
NA | NA | TRBJ1-5 | TRBV29-1 | TGCAGCGTTGAAGTTCACCCTACGATCCGGGACACCTTCAATCAGCCCCAGCATTTT | CSVEVHPTIRDTFNQPQHF
NA | NA | TRBJ2-2 | TRBV18 | TGTGCCAGCTCACCACCCGGGACTCAGAACACCGGGGAGCTGTTTTTT | CASSPPGTQNTGELFF
NA | NA | TRBJ1-2 | TRBV6-5 | TGTGCCAGCAGTTACTCGATTGGGGGAAACTATGGCTACACCTTC | CASSYSIGGNYGYTF
NA | few | TRBJ2-2 | TRBV5-1 | TGCGCCAGCAGCCCAGGACTAAACACCGGGGAGCTGTTTTTT | CASSPGLNTGELFF
TRBD1 | NA | TRBJ1-5 | TRBV6-5 | TGTGCCAGCAGTAAACAGGGGAGCAATCAGCCCCAGCATTTT | CASSKQGSNQPQHF
NA | NA | TRBJ2-5 | TRBV19 | TGTGCCAGTAGTGCCAGGACAGCCCAAGAGACCCAGTACTTC | CASSARTAQETQYF
NA | NA | TRBJ1-1 | TRBV28 | TGTGCCAGCAGTTCCCCGACCTCCCCGAACACTGAAGCTTTCTTT | CASSSPTSPNTEAFF
NA | NA | TRBJ2-2 | TRBV5-1 | TGCGCCAGCAGCCCCACAGCGACCGGGGAGCTGTTTTTT | CASSPTATGELFF
NA | NA | TRBJ2-1 | TRBV14 | TGTGCCAGCAGCCAAGAAAGGGGGGATGAGCAGTTCTTC | CASSQERGDEQFF
TRBD2 | NA | TRBJ2-1 | TRBV18 | TGTGCCAGCTCACCAGGGGGGCGGGAGGCGAACTACAATGAGCAGTTCTTC | CASSPGGREANYNEQFF